A selection of T cell receptor beta chains follows, all from one sample in a study of CD8 T cells in ankylosing spondylitis. TCRdb passed the 5' RACE reads through MiXCR, listing each CDR3 protein once. The sample lists 310,000 or so distinct CDR3 sequences, over 15% occurring once. The specimen sequenced was blood, either unsorted or a sorted T cell fraction (not recorded which). The receptor set was obtained from a male donor with ankylosing spondylitis or in good health (not recorded which). Each CDR3 is given with its conserved first and last residue. Fields, in order: V gene, clone size, J gene, D gene, CDR3 protein, CDR3 DNA. The D gene is left open where the match is weak. Only part of the rows carry a size: once, few, many, or a class if the clone is expanded.

TRBV15	many	TRBJ2-4	TRBD2	CATSRDLSRLAGVAKNIQYF	TGTGCCACCAGCAGAGATTTGTCCCGACTAGCGGGAGTGGCCAAAAACATTCAGTACTTC
TRBV6-1	few	TRBJ2-3	TRBD1	CASLPGQGELTQYF	TGTGCCAGCCTCCCGGGACAGGGGGAGCTTACGCAGTATTTT
TRBV10-3	-	TRBJ2-1	TRBD2	CAIKRLAGGKGYNEQFF	TGTGCCATCAAGAGGCTAGCGGGGGGTAAAGGGTACAATGAGCAGTTCTTC
TRBV5-1	-	TRBJ2-5	TRBD2	CASSLAGRGETETQYF	TGCGCCAGCAGCTTGGCCGGGCGGGGGGAAACGGAGACCCAGTACTTC
TRBV12-3/TRBV12-4	-	TRBJ1-4	-	CASSPGRGRVEKLFF	TGTGCCAGCAGTCCCGGTAGGGGTAGGGTCGAAAAACTGTTTTTT
TRBV7-8	-	TRBJ1-1	TRBD1	CASSLDYRQGAGNTEAFF	TGTGCCAGCAGCTTAGATTATCGACAGGGGGCCGGGAACACTGAAGCTTTCTTT
TRBV5-1	many	TRBJ1-1	TRBD1	CASSTVDRGRTEAFF	TGCGCCAGCAGCACCGTCGACAGGGGGAGGACTGAAGCTTTCTTT
TRBV30	-	TRBJ2-2	-	CAWASGHNTGELFF	TGTGCCTGGGCCTCCGGACACAACACCGGGGAGCTGTTTTTT
TRBV5-1	-	TRBJ2-6	TRBD1	CASSLDRVTSSGANVLTF	TGCGCCAGCAGCCTCGACAGGGTCACTAGCTCTGGGGCCAACGTCCTGACTTTC
TRBV29-1	-	TRBJ2-1	TRBD2	CSVESGTSISYEQFF	TGCAGCGTAGAGTCCGGGACTAGCATCTCATATGAGCAGTTCTTC